This entry lists 4 T cell receptor beta chains sequenced from one sample in a study of T cells after yellow fever vaccination. TCRdb re-analysed the 5' RACE reads in MiXCR, keeping a single row per CDR3 protein. The table has 100,000 to 150,000 distinct CDR3 sequences, under 8.5% seen once; the top ten hold nearly 2.5%. The starting material was CD4+ T cells sorted from PBMCs, obtained 9 to 11 days after the first yellow fever vaccination. The receptors stem from a man between 18 and 35 years old who received the YFV17D yellow fever vaccine.

This clonotype turned up a few times. The chain links TRBV5-4 to TRBJ2-2; TRBD1 agrees at 7 bases. Germline CDR1 SGHNT, CDR2 YYREEE (reference sequence). V was pared by 6 bases and J by 5 bases, with 10 bases of the junction left unmatched. The CDR3 has 15 amino acids. The CDR3 DNA sequence: TGTGCCAGCAAGGCAGGGGGTACCATGACCGGGGAGCTGTTTTTT. Its protein product is CASKAGGTMTGELFF.

This clonotype has a count of ten or more. The J gene is TRBJ1-4, the V gene TRBV9, with 8 bases fitting TRBD1. The junction had 2 bases not matched to a gene; V was cut back by 1 base and J by 3 bases. Germline loops: CDR1 SGDLS, CDR2 YYNGEE. CDR3 length equals 15 residues. DNA for the CDR3: TGTGCCAGCAGCGTAAAGGGACAGGCTAATGAAAAACTGTTTTTT. It yields the protein CASSVKGQANEKLFF.

This clonotype was detected ten times or more. V gene TRBV12-5 combines with J gene TRBJ2-3; TRBD1 aligns across 10 bases. The CDR3 runs 14 residues. With 1 base clipped from V and 6 bases from J, the junction kept 1 base outside the gene matches. Germline loops: CDR1 LGHNT, CDR2 FRNRAP. CDR3 in DNA: TGTGCTAGTGGTTTGGGGACAGGGGGGGATACGCAGTATTTT. Translation gives CASGLGTGGDTQYF.

This clonotype was picked up many times. The junction differs from germline at one of its ends, possibly a read error. The chain uses TRBV4-1 and TRBJ1-5; a possible D gene is TRBD1 (5 bases). CDR1 MGHRA and CDR2 YSYEKL come from the germline V gene. The CDR3 runs to 16 residues. The CDR3 DNA sequence: TGCGCCAGCAGCGAAGACGGGGGATTGGGCAATCAGCCCCAGCATTTT. Encoded protein: CASSEDGGLGNQPQHF.